This passage covers 21 T cell receptor beta chains from one sample sequenced in a study of blood T cell repertoires in COVID-19. Profiling relied on immunoSEQ multiplex PCR, and the TCRdb table lists in-frame clones only, not all of them. The sample shows over 200,000 clones, around 83% of them seen only once. Specimen: PBMCs or T cells enriched from blood (not recorded which). These receptors originate from a woman between 40 and 55 years old who had recovered from COVID-19.

This clone was counted a few times. The chain combines TRBV10-3 with TRBJ1-1, with 9 bases fitting TRBD1. The length of the CDR3 is 16 residues. Germline CDR1 is ENHRY and CDR2 is SYGVKD. V shed 3 bases and J 4 bases; nucleotides not matched to a gene: 9. The CDR3 loop is CAISDRRQGGLTEAFF. CDR3 sequence (DNA): TGTGCCATCAGTGATAGGAGACAGGGGGGACTCACTGAAGCTTTCTTT.

The chain has TRBV9 and TRBJ2-1; 8 positions match TRBD1. The CDR3 contains 16 residues. Germline trimming cut 0 bases from V and 1 base from J; bases unmatched to any gene: 3. CDR1 and CDR2 (germline): SGDLS, YYNGEE. The CDR3 DNA sequence: TGTGCCAGCAGCGTAGGGGGACAGGCGTCCTACAATGAGCAGTTCTTC. Translation gives CASSVGGQASYNEQFF.

The V call is TRBV6-2 or TRBV6-3, the J call TRBJ2-6; 9 bases fit TRBD1. J was trimmed by 1 base and V by 5 bases; bases with no gene match: 6. CDR1 and CDR2 from the germline V gene are MNHEY and SVGEGT. The CDR3 sequence is 17 residues long. DNA for the CDR3: TGTGCCAGCAGTCTCAACAGGGGGCGTTCTGGGGCCAACGTCCTGACTTTC. Its protein is CASSLNRGRSGANVLTF.

The V gene is TRBV28, the J gene TRBJ2-3; 11 bases are shared with TRBD2. Germline CDR1 and CDR2: MDHEN and SYDVKM. CDR3 length: 18 residues. Trimming at V came to 5 bases and at J to 6 bases, leaving 16 bases not matched to a gene. CDR3 in DNA: TGTGCCAGCAGTCCAACTTTACATCTAGCGGGAGGATGGGATACGCAGTATTTT. Its translation: CASSPTLHLAGGWDTQYF. Complete variable domain (other parts from reference TRBV28 and TRBJ2-3): DVKVTQSSRYLVKRTGEKVFLECVQDMDHENMFWYRQDPGLGLRLIYFSYDVKMKEKGDIPEGYSVSREKKERFSLILESASTNQTSMYLCASSPTLHLAGGWDTQYFGPGTRLTVL.

This clone was seen repeatedly, ten times or more. The chain uses TRBV20-1 and TRBJ1-3, with D possibly matching TRBD1 (5 bases). Germline CDR1 and CDR2: DFQATT and SNEGSKA (reference sequence). This CDR3 spans 17 amino acids. V was clipped by 3 bases and J by 0 bases, with 18 bases between them. Here the CDR3 DNA reads TGCAGTGCTAGTCCTATTCAGGGACTGCTCTCTGGAAACACCATATATTTT. Protein sequence: CSASPIQGLLSGNTIYF.

The CDR3 is CAWRGQGRGTEAFF. CDR3 nucleotides: TGTGCCTGGAGGGGACAGGGTAGAGGCACTGAAGCTTTCTTT. The gene calls are TRBV30 and TRBJ1-1; 9 bases align to TRBD1. This CDR3 is built from 14 residues. CDR1 and CDR2 (germline): GTSNPN, SVGIG (reference sequence). Germline trimming cut 3 bases from V and 4 bases from J; bases unmatched to any gene: 6.

V gene TRBV7-3 combines with J gene TRBJ2-1, with 12 bases identical to TRBD2. The CDR3 has 18 amino acids. The germline V gene has CDR1 SGHTA and CDR2 FQGTGA. Trimming cost V 5 bases and J 7 bases; bases outside gene matches: 15. The CDR3 nucleotides read TGTGCCAGCAGCCCCCTAGCGGGAGGGCCTCGAATCGGTAATGAGCAGTTCTTC. Its protein product is CASSPLAGGPRIGNEQFF.

The rearrangement joins TRBV30 to TRBJ1-1; unclear D gene. The V gene lost 8 bases and the J gene lost 3 bases, with 4 bases spanning the gap. Germline-derived CDR1 and CDR2 are GTSNPN and SVGIG (reference sequence). This CDR3 has 9 residues. The CDR3 protein is CALDTEAFF. In DNA form, the CDR3 reads TGTGCCCTAGACACTGAAGCTTTCTTT.

This chain joins TRBV28 and TRBJ1-6; 8 positions agree with TRBD1. This CDR3 has 13 residues. The trim removed 7 bases at V and 10 bases at J, leaving 6 bases unmatched. Germline-derived CDR1 and CDR2 are MDHEN and SYDVKM. Here the CDR3 DNA reads TGTGCCAGCAATGGACAGGGAGGATCACCCCTCCACTTT. Translated, it gives CASNGQGGSPLHF.

This clone appeared a few times. The chain employs TRBV21-1 and TRBJ1-1; TRBD1 was called by the table and not checked on the DNA. TRBV21-1 is deemed a pseudogene. The CDR3 has 13 residues. CDR3: CASSRTVNTEAFF. CDR3 DNA: TGTGCCAGCAGCAGAACAGTTAACACTGAAGCTTTCTTT.

This clone showed up just a few times. The J gene is TRBJ1-2, the V gene TRBV12-1. TRBV12-1 corresponds to a pseudogene. This CDR3 spans 12 amino acids. CDR3 loop: CASSPGGNGYTF. For the CDR3, the DNA is TGTGCCAGCAGTCCCGGGGGGAATGGCTACACCTTC.

The V call is TRBV13, the J call TRBJ1-2; TRBD1 aligns across 7 bases. The trim removed 5 bases at V and 4 bases at J, leaving 10 bases unmatched. CDR1 and CDR2 from the germline V gene are PRHDT and FYEKMQ (reference sequence). This CDR3 is 15 amino acids long. CDR3 protein: CASSQGTAPFYGYTF. Written as DNA, the CDR3 is TGTGCCAGCAGCCAAGGGACAGCACCCTTCTATGGCTACACCTTC.

The V gene is TRBV3-1 (or the pseudogene TRBV3-2), the J gene TRBJ2-7; D is undetermined. Between the trimmed V and J ends, which lost 5 bases and 6 bases, there was a span of 14 bases. CDR1 is LGHDT, CDR2 YNNKEL, per germline (reference sequence). The CDR3 covers 13 residues. CDR3 sequence reads: CASSGRGPPEQYF. The CDR3 DNA reads TGTGCCAGCAGCGGCCGAGGTCCCCCCGAGCAGTACTTC.

The V call is TRBV7-9, the J call TRBJ2-7, with 7 bases lining up with TRBD1. From germline, CDR1 is SEHNR and CDR2 FQNEAQ (reference sequence). The CDR3 is 14 residues long. Germline trimming cut 3 bases from V and 5 bases from J; bases unmatched to any gene: 7. Written as DNA, the CDR3 is TGTGCCAGCAGCTTCGGCAGGGGGACCCACGAGCAGTACTTC. Translated: CASSFGRGTHEQYF. The full variable domain, rest sourced from reference TRBV7-9 and TRBJ2-7, is DTGVSQNPRHKITKRGQNVTFRCDPISEHNRLYWYRQTLGQGPEFLTYFQNEAQLEKSRLLSDRFSAERPKGSFSTLEIQRTEQGDSAMYLCASSFGRGTHEQYFGPGTRLTVT.

This chain uses TRBV24-1 with TRBJ2-3, with a possible D match to TRBD2 (6 bases). Germline V CDR1 and CDR2: KGHDR, SFDVKD. The CDR3 has 14 amino acids. Trimming cost V 6 bases and J 2 bases, with 11 bases left between them. The CDR3 loop is CATSLRGVTDTQYF. Here the CDR3 DNA reads TGTGCCACCAGTCTGCGCGGGGTCACAGATACGCAGTATTTT.

This clone was picked up one time. At the DNA level, this CDR3 is encoded by other sequences in the same sample as well. The V gene is TRBV5-1, the J gene TRBJ2-3, with 7 bases identical to TRBD1. The CDR3 has 13 amino acids. Germline values: CDR1 SGHRS, CDR2 YFSETQ. The ends lost 8 bases at V and 2 bases at J; junction bases unmatched: 5. DNA of the CDR3: TGCGCCAGTCGGACAGGCTCCACAGATACGCAGTATTTT. Its translation is CASRTGSTDTQYF.

V gene TRBV5-4 combines with J gene TRBJ2-3; D remains unclear. The CDR3 has 12 residues. Trimming left V 4 bases short and J 2 bases short, with 5 bases between. In germline, CDR1 is SGHNT, CDR2 YYREEE (reference sequence). The CDR3 DNA is TGTGCCAGCAGCCCCCACACAGATACGCAGTATTTT. Amino acids: CASSPHTDTQYF.

The rearrangement uses TRBV5-1 and TRBJ2-1; possible D gene TRBD2, 6 bases. Between the trimmed V and J ends, which lost 3 bases and 5 bases, there was a span of 9 bases. The CDR3 is made up of 13 amino acids. Germline V gene data show CDR1 as SGHRS and CDR2 as YFSETQ. CDR3 sequence (DNA): TGCGCCAGCAGCTCGGGGGACCACAATGAGCAGTTCTTC. This encodes CASSSGDHNEQFF.

The rearrangement links TRBV20-1 to TRBJ2-1, with D possibly TRBD2 on 5 matching bases. CDR1 and CDR2 from the germline V gene are DFQATT and SNEGSKA (reference sequence). Deletions cut 3 bases from V and 2 bases from J, with 14 bases between. This CDR3 has 15 amino acids. CDR3 protein: CSASRIASTYNEQFF. In DNA form, the CDR3 reads TGCAGTGCTAGTCGAATAGCGTCGACCTACAATGAGCAGTTCTTC.

J is TRBJ2-4 and V is TRBV5-6; TRBD1 matches 7 bases. Germline trimming cut 4 bases from V and 1 base from J; bases unmatched to any gene: 8. In germline, CDR1 is SGHDT, CDR2 YYEEEE. CDR3 length: 16 residues. CDR3 region: CASSTTGSRAKNIQYF. In nucleotides, the CDR3 is TGTGCCAGCAGCACGACAGGGTCTAGGGCCAAAAACATTCAGTACTTC.

V usage is TRBV6-5 and J usage is TRBJ2-7; D gene unclear. Germline V CDR1 and CDR2: MNHEY, SVGAGI. Trimming shortened V by 6 bases and J by 0 bases, and 9 bases separated the two germline ends. The CDR3 totals 13 residues. DNA of the CDR3: TGTGCCAGCAGCCCATTCGGCTCCTACGAGCAGTACTTC. Its protein is CASSPFGSYEQYF.